A single T cell receptor (beta chain) is shown here with its context. Other DNA sequences in the same sample also yield this CDR3. Clinical histories supplied by participants themselves formed the basis of cohort assignment. Authors' data handling: By means of reference gene primer amplification, nucleated cell counts were estimated. Libraries were prepared by immunoSEQ multiplex PCR; TCRdb keeps only in-frame clonotypes and omits some of them. V and J calls and clone size follow that table, whereas D and trimming were derived from the DNA. The table shows 220,000 or so clones, with 84% occurring only once. V lost 0 bases to trimming and J lost 0 bases; unmatched junction nucleotides: 1. Per the germline V gene, CDR1 is SGDLS and CDR2 is YYNGEE. The CDR3 covers 15 residues. The data were obtained in a study of blood T cell repertoires in COVID-19. About the research overall: The United States, Italy and Spain provided the acute and convalescent COVID-19 samples.

The chain links TRBV9 to TRBJ2-3, with TRBD2 matching 7 bases. The sequence was obtained from a woman between 40 and 55 years old who had recovered from COVID-19. The source material was PBMCs or T cells enriched from blood (not recorded which). The CDR3 region is CASSVGRGSTDTQYF. The CDR3, as DNA: TGTGCCAGCAGCGTAGGGCGGGGGAGCACAGATACGCAGTATTTT.